This TCR beta chain was sequenced in a study of blood T cells in healthy people across ages (dated by TCRdb to the mid-2010s). With respect to the entire study: Template switching captured roughly one uniquely barcoded TCR beta cDNA molecule per two T cells in model experiments. The study measured age-related changes in TCR beta repertoire diversity using deep sequencing normalized with unique cDNA molecular identifiers. The donors were split into four age groups: young (average around 16 years), middle-aged (more than 35), aged (roughly 68) and long-lived (about 82). The study analyzed two additional independent replicas of 1 million unique cDNA reads from the same blood draw for two donors, one aged 18 to 30 and one aged 80 or older. To avoid experimental bias, donors of different ages were randomly spread across the sequencing lanes.

Library construction relied on 5' RACE. TCRdb lists the instrument as Illumina HiSeq 2500. The second PCR ran for about 6 to 12 cycles and used a J-beta primer mix along with a sample-barcoded 5' primer. A unique molecular identifier was introduced onto each TCR beta cDNA molecule by a template-switch 5' adaptor carrying 12 random nucleotides. Each sample yielded at least 2.5 million CDR3-containing paired-end reads. The Mint cDNA synthesis kit, primed by a TRBC-specific oligonucleotide, was used to synthesize first-strand cDNA from all RNA. All cDNA was treated with uracil-DNA glycosylase and then went through a first 18-cycle PCR with the universal primers M1SS and BC2_uni_R. In the paper's pipeline: Normalization of each sample was performed by random selection of 1 million high-quality reads, each carrying a distinct molecular identifier. Instead of being binned into consensus sequences, reads that shared molecular identifiers were thrown out. CDR3 identification, clonotype clustering and error correction used MiTCR with a Q25 quality threshold and the strictest error-elimination algorithm. A nonparametric unseen species model using Euler transformation provided a lower-bound estimate of total TCR beta diversity. TCRdb ran its own pipeline on the public reads, namely fastp trimming at Q25 and MiXCR clone calling, and kept in-frame beta chains. Records with the same CDR3 protein are collapsed into one entry carrying the most frequent genes and DNA. TCRdb's processing, not the authors', yielded these V and J calls. This sample lists over a million distinct CDR3 sequences; around 43% were detected once. The biggest ten clones account for approximately 17% of the sample.

Measured from the cysteine to the phenylalanine, the CDR3 is 13 residues long. Just the 39-base CDR3 DNA is kept, in frame starting at base 1. The donors were roughly 38 Caucasian individuals from Russia, aged 6 to 90 years, who were systemically healthy. Each donor gave 8 to 10 milliliters of peripheral blood, drawn into EDTA-treated Vacutainer tubes. PBMCs were isolated by Ficoll-Paque density-gradient centrifugation, with at least 7 million obtained per sample. Total RNA was extracted from PBMCs with Trizol reagent, with at least 6 micrograms obtained per sample. Naive CD45RAhigh/CD27high T cell percentages were measured by flow cytometry on a PBMC aliquot from every donor. Overall study outcomes, separate from this receptor: Observed TCR beta diversity per million T cells fell roughly linearly with age, and a significant reduction was already apparent by age roughly 40. The long-lived group showed more naive CD4+ T cells, fewer expanded clones and increased TCR diversity than the aged group, suggesting age selection. Estimates of total diversity based on one million sequenced T cells were considered lower bounds and underestimates. Bulk unsorted PBMC profiling prevented conclusive comparison of naive and antigen-experienced compartments. The percentage of naive T cells measured by flow cytometry correlated strongly with observed TCR beta diversity. Donor CMV infection status was unknown, potentially confounding age-related changes in expanded clonotypes.

Regarding this clonotype: Its antigen is unknown. At one of its ends the junction is not consistent with the germline gene, which may arise from a read error.

Rearrangement joined TRBV12-3 or TRBV12-4 to TRBJ2-1; TRBD2 is a possible D gene, resting on 6 matching bases. The clonotype was recovered from a woman aged 55-70 years in good health. Sequences were obtained from blood. The CDR3 here reads CAGSGSAYNEQFF. The sequence in DNA is TGTGCCGGCAGCGGGTCAGCGTACAATGAGCAGTTCTTC.